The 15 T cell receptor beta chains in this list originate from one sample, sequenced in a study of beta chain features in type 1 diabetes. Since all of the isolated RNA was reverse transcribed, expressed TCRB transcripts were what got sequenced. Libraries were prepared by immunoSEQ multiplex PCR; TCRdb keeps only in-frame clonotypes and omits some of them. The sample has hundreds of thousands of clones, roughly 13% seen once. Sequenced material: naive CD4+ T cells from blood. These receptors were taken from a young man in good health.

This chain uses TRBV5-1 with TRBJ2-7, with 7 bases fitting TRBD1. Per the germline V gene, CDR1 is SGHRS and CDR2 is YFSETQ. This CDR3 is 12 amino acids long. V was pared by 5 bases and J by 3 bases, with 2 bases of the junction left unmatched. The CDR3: CASRTGNYEQYF. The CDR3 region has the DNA TGCGCCAGCAGGACAGGGAACTACGAGCAGTACTTC.

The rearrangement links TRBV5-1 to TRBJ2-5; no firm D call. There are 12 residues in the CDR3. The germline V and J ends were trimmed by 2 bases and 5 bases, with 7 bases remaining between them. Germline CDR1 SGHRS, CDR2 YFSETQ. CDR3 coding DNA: TGCGCCAGCAGCTTAGATCAGGAGACCCAGTACTTC. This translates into CASSLDQETQYF.

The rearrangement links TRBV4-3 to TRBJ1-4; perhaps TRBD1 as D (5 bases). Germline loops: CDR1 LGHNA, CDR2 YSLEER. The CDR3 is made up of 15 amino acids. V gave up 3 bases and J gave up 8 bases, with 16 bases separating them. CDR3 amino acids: CASSHNRGDGEKLFF. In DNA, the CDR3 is TGCGCCAGCAGCCACAACCGGGGGGATGGAGAAAAACTGTTTTTT.

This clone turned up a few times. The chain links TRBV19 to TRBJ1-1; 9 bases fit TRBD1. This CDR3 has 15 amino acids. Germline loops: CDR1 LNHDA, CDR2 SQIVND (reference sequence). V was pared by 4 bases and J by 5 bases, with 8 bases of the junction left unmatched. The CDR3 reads CASSNQYRGQTEAFF. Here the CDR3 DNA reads TGTGCCAGTAGTAACCAATACAGGGGGCAAACTGAAGCTTTCTTT.

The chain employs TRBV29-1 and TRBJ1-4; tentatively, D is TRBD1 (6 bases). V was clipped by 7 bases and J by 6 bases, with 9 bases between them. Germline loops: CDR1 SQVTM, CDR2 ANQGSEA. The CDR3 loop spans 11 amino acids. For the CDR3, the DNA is TGCAGCGGAAGACAGGATGAAAAACTGTTTTTT. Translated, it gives CSGRQDEKLFF. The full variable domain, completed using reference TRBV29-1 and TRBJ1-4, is SAVISQKPSRDICQRGTSLTIQCQVDSQVTMMFWYRQQPGQSLTLIATANQGSEATYESGFVIDKFPISRPNLTFSTLTVSNMSPEDSSIYLCSGRQDEKLFFGSGTQLSVL.

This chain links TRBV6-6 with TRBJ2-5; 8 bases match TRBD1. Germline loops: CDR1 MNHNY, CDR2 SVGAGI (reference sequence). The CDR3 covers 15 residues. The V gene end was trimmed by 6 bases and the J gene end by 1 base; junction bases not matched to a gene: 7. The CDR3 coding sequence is TGTGCCAGCAGAGGACAGGGAATCCCCCAAGAGACCCAGTACTTC. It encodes CASRGQGIPQETQYF.

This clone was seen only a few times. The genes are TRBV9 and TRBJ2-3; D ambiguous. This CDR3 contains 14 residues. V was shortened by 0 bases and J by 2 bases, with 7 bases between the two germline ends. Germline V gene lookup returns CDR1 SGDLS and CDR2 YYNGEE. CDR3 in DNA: TGTGCCAGCAGCGTAGACAGTGCCACAGATACGCAGTATTTT. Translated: CASSVDSATDTQYF. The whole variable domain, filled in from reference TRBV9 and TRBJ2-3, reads DSGVTQTPKHLITATGQRVTLRCSPRSGDLSVYWYQQSLDQGLQFLIQYYNGEERAKGNILERFSAQQFPDLHSELNLSSLELGDSALYFCASSVDSATDTQYFGPGTRLTVL.

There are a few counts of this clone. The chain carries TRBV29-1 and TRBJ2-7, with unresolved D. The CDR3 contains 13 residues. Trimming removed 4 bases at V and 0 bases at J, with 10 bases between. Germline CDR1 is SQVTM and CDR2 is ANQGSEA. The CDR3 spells CSVGVSGSYEQYF. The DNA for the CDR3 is TGCAGCGTTGGGGTATCGGGCTCCTACGAGCAGTACTTC.

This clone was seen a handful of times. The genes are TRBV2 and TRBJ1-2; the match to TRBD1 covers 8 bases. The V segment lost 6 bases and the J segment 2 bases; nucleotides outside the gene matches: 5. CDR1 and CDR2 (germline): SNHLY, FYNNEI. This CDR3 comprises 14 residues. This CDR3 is CASRGDRRNYGYTF. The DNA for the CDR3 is TGTGCCAGCAGGGGGGACAGGAGGAACTATGGCTACACCTTC.

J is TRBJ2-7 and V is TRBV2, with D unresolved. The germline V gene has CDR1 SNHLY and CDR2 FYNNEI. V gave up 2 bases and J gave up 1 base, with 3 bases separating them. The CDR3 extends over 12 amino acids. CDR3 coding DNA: TGTGCCAGCAGTGAACAATCCTACGAGCAGTACTTC. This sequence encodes CASSEQSYEQYF.

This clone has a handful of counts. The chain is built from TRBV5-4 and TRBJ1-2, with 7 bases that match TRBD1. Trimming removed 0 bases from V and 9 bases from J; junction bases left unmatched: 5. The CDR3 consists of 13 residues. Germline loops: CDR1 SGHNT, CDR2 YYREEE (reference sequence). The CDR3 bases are TGTGCCAGCAGCTTGGACAGGGGTGGTAGCTACACCTTC. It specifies CASSLDRGGSYTF.

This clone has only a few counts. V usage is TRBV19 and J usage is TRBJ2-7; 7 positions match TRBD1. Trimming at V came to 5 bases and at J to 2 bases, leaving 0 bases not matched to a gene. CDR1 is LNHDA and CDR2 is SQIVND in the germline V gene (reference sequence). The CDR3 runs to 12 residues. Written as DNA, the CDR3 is TGTGCCAGTAGTGGACAGGCCTACGAGCAGTACTTC. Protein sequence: CASSGQAYEQYF.

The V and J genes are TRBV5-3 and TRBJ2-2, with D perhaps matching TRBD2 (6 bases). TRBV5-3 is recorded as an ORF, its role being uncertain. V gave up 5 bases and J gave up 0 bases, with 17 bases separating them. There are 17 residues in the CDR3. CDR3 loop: CARRPQASASNTGELFF. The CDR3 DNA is TGTGCCAGAAGACCCCAAGCTAGCGCTTCGAACACCGGGGAGCTGTTTTTT.

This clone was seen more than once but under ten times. This CDR3 is CAISLGQGSRTDTQYF. The CDR3 bases are TGTGCCATCAGCCTTGGACAGGGAAGTAGGACAGATACGCAGTATTTT. V usage is TRBV10-3 and J usage is TRBJ2-3; 8 bases line up with TRBD1. J gave up 3 bases and V 6 bases, and 11 bases lay outside the gene matches. The CDR3 loop spans 16 amino acids. Germline V CDR1 and CDR2: ENHRY, SYGVKD.

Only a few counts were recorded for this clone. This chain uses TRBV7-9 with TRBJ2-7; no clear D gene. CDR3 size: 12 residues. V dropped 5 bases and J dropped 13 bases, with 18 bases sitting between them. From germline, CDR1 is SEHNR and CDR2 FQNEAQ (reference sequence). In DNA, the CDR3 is TGTGCCAGCAGCCCCCTGGCCCCAGTGTGTTACTTC. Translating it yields CASSPLAPVCYF.